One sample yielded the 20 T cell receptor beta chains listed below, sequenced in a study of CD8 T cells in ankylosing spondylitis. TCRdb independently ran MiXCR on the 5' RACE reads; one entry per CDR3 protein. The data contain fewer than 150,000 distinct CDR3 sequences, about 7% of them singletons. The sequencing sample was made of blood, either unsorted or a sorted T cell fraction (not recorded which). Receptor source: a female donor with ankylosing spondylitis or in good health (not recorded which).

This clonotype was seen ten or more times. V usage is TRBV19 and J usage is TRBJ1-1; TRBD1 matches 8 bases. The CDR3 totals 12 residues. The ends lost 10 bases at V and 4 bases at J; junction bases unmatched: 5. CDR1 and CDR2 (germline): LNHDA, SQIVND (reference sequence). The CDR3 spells CATDRGGTEAFF. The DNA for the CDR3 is TGTGCCACCGACAGGGGCGGCACTGAAGCTTTCTTT.

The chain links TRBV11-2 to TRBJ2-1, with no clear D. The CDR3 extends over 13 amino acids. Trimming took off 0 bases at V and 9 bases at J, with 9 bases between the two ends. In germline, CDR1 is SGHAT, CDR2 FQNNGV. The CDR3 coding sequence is TGTGCCAGCAGCTTAGAGAGAAACACTGAGCAGTTCTTC. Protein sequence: CASSLERNTEQFF.

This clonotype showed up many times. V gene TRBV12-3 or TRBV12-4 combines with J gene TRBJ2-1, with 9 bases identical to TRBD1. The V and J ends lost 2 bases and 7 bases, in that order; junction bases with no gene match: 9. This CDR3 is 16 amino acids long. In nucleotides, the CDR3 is TGTGCCAGCAGTTTATTGATAGGGGACAGGGATAATGAGCAGTTCTTC. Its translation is CASSLLIGDRDNEQFF.

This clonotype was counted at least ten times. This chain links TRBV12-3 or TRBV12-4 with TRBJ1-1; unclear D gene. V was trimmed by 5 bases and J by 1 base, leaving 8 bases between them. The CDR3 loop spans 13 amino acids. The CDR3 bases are TGTGCCAGCAGTAGTATCCGGAACACTGAAGCTTTCTTT. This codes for CASSSIRNTEAFF.

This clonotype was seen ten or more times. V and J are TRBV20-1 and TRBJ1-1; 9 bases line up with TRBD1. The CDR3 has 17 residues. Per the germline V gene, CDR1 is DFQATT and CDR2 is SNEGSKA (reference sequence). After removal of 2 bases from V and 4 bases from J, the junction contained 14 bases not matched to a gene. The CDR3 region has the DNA TGCAGTGCTAGAATACCCCCGGGACAGGGTCTGGCCACTGAAGCTTTCTTT. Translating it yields CSARIPPGQGLATEAFF.

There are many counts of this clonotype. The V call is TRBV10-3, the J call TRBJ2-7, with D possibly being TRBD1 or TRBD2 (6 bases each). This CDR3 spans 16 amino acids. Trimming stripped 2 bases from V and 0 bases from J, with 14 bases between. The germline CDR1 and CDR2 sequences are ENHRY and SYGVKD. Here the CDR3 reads CAISEGGHTSSYEQYF. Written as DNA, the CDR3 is TGTGCCATCAGTGAGGGGGGGCACACCTCCTCCTACGAGCAGTACTTC.

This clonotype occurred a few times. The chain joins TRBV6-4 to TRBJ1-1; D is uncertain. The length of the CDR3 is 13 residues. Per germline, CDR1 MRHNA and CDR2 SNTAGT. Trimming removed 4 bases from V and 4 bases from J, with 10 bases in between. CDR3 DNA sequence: TGTGCCAGCAGTGTTTCCGATGGCACTGAAGCTTTCTTT. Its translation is CASSVSDGTEAFF.

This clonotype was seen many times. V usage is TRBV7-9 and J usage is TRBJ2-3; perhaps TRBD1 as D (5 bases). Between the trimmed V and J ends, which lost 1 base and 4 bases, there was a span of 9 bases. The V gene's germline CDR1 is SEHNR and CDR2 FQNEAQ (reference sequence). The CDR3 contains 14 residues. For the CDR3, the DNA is TGTGCCAGCAGCTTAGGGCTAGGGGCAGATACGCAGTATTTT. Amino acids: CASSLGLGADTQYF. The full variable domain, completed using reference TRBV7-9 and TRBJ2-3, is DTGVSQNPRHKITKRGQNVTFRCDPISEHNRLYWYRQTLGQGPEFLTYFQNEAQLEKSRLLSDRFSAERPKGSFSTLEIQRTEQGDSAMYLCASSLGLGADTQYFGPGTRLTVL.

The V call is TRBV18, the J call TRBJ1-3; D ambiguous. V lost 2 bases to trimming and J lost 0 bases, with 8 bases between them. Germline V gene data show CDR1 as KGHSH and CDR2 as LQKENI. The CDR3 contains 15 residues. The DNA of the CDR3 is TGTGCCAGCTCACCAATGGGGAGCTCTGGAAACACCATATATTTT. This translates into CASSPMGSSGNTIYF.

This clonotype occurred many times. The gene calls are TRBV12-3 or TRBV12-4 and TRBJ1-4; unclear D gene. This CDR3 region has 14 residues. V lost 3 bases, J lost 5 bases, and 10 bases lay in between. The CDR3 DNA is TGTGCCAGCAGTTTCTCGGGGTTAAATGAAAAACTGTTTTTT. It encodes CASSFSGLNEKLFF.

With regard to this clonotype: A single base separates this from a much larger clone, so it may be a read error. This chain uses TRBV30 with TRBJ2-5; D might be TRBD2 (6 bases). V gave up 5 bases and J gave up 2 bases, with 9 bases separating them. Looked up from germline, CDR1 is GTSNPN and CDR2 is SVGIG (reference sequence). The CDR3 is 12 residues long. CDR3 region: CAWEEGQETQYF. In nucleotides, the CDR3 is TGTGCCTGGGAGGAGGGGCAAGAGACCCAGTACTTC.

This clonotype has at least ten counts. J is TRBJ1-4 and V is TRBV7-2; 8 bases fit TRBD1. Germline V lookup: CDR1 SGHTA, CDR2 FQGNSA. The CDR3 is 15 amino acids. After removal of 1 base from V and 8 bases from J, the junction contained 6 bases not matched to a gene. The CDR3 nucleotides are TGTGCCAGCAGCTTAGAGGACAGGGTAGAGGAAAAACTGTTTTTT. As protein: CASSLEDRVEEKLFF.

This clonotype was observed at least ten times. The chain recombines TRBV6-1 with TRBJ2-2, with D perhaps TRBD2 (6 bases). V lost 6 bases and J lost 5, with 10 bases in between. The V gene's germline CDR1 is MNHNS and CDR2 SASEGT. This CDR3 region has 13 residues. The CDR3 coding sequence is TGTGCCAGCAGCGAGGAGGGGACCGGGGAGCTGTTTTTT. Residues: CASSEEGTGELFF.

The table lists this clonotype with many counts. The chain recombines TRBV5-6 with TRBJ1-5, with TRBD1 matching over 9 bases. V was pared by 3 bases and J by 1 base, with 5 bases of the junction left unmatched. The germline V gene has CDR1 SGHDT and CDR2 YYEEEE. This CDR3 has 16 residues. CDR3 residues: CASSSGQGLSNQPQHF. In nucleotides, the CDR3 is TGTGCCAGCAGCTCGGGACAGGGCCTGAGCAATCAGCCCCAGCATTTT.

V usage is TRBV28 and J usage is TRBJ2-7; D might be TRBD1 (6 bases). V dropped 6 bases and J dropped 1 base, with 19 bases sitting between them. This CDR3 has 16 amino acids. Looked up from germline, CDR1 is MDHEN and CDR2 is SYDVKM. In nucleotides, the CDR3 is TGTGCCAGCAGACCAGAACAGGGATTTTTATCCTACGAGCAGTACTTC. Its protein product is CASRPEQGFLSYEQYF.

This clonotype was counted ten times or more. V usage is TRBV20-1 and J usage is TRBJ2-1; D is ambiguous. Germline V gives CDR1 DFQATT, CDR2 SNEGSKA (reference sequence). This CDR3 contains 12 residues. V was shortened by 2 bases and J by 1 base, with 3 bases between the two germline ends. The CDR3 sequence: CSARPSYNEQFF. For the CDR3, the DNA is TGCAGTGCTAGACCGTCCTACAATGAGCAGTTCTTC.

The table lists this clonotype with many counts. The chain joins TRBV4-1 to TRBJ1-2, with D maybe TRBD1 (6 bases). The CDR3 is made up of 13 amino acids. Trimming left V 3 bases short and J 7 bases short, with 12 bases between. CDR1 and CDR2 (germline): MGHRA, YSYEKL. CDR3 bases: TGCGCCAGCAGCCAGAGTAGGGGGGCTGGCTACACCTTC. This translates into CASSQSRGAGYTF.

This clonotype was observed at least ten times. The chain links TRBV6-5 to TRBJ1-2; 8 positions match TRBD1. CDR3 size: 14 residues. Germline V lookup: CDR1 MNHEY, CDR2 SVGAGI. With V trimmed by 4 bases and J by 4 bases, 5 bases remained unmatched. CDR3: CASSFTTGAYGYTF. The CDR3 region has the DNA TGTGCCAGCAGTTTTACGACAGGGGCCTATGGCTACACCTTC.

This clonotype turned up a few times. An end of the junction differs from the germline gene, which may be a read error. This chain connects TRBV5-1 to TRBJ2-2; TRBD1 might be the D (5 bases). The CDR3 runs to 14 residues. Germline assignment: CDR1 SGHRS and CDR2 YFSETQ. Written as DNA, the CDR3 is TGCGCCAGTAGCTTCGTTGGGGCCACCGGGGAGCTGTTTTTT. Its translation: CASSFVGATGELFF. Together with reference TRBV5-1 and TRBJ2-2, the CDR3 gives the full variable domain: KAGVTQTPRYLIKTRGQQVTLSCSPISGHRSVSWYQQTPGQGLQFLFEYFSETQRNKGNFPGRFSGRQFSNSRSEMNVSTLELGDSALYLCASSFVGATGELFFGEGSRLTVL.

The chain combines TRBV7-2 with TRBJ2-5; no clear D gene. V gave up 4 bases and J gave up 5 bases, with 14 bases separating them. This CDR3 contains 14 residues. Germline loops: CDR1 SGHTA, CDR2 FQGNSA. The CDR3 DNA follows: TGTGCCAGCAGCTATAACTTGATTGGGGAGACCCAGTACTTC. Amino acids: CASSYNLIGETQYF.